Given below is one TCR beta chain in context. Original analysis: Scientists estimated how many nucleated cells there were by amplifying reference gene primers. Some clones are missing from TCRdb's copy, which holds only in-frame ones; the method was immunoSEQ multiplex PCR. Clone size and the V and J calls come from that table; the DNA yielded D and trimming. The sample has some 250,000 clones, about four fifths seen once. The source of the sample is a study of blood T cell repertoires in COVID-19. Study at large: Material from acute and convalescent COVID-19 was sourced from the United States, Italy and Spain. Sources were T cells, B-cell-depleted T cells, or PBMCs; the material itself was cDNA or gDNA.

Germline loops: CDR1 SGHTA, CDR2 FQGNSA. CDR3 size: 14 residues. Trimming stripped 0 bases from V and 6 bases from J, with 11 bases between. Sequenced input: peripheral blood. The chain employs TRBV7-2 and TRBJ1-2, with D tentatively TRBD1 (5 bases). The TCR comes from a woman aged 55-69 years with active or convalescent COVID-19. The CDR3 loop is CASSLALGGNGYTF. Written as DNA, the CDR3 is TGTGCCAGCAGCTTAGCGCTCGGGGGTAATGGCTACACCTTC.